What follows are 18 T cell receptor beta chains derived from one specimen sequenced in a study of cytomegalovirus exposure and HLA in healthy donors. The primer mix had 60 Vbeta and 13 Jbeta primers. Generated by immunoSEQ multiplex PCR, the TCRdb table keeps only in-frame clones and is missing some. The sample carries over 40,000 clones, about two thirds recorded once. Sequencing used PBMCs. The source is a man aged 55-75 years in good health and CMV-seropositive.

The rearrangement joins TRBV25-1 to TRBJ2-7, with TRBD2 matching 7 bases. Losses at the gene ends were 1 base for V and 5 bases for J; bases not matched to a gene: 8. From germline, CDR1 is MGHDK and CDR2 SYGVNS. The CDR3 sequence is 15 residues long. DNA for the CDR3: TGTGCCAGCAGTGAATCTAGACTAGCTGCCCACGAGCAGTACTTC. This sequence encodes CASSESRLAAHEQYF.

This clone has a single count. The rearrangement joins TRBV7-2 to TRBJ2-1; no clear D. Trimming took off 5 bases at V and 5 bases at J, with 10 bases between the two ends. From germline, CDR1 is SGHTA and CDR2 FQGNSA. The CDR3 has 13 residues. The CDR3 DNA sequence: TGTGCCAGCAGCCCACAAGCGAACAATGAGCAGTTCTTC. Translation: CASSPQANNEQFF.

V is TRBV4-2 and J is TRBJ2-3; 10 positions agree with TRBD2. The length of the CDR3 is 15 residues. After removal of 1 base from V and 6 bases from J, the junction contained 4 bases not matched to a gene. Germline V lookup: CDR1 LGHNA, CDR2 YNFKEQ. The CDR3 DNA is TGTGCCAGCAGCCAAGGTCTAGCGGGAGAGGATACGCAGTATTTT. Translation gives CASSQGLAGEDTQYF.

This rearrangement joins TRBV4-2 to TRBJ2-1; tentative D call: TRBD2 (6 bases). The CDR3 sequence is 18 residues long. CDR1 and CDR2 from the germline V gene are LGHNA and YNFKEQ. V lost 0 bases and J 0 bases, leaving 15 bases between the germline ends. DNA of the CDR3: TGTGCCAGCAGCCAAGATGAATCCGGGGGAAGCTCCTACAATGAGCAGTTCTTC. It codes for CASSQDESGGSSYNEQFF.

Only a few counts were recorded for this clone. The rearrangement joins TRBV6-4 to TRBJ1-2; 9 bases fit TRBD1. With V trimmed by 6 bases and J by 7 bases, 12 bases remained unmatched. Looked up from germline, CDR1 is MRHNA and CDR2 is SNTAGT. CDR3 size: 15 residues. The CDR3 reads CASSAEGQGRSGYTF. The CDR3 coding sequence is TGTGCCAGCAGCGCGGAGGGACAGGGTCGGAGTGGCTACACCTTC.

The chain links TRBV4-1 to TRBJ2-7, with 11 bases lining up with TRBD2. V gave up 2 bases and J gave up 2 bases; unmatched junction bases: 2. CDR3 length: 15 residues. Germline V gene lookup returns CDR1 MGHRA and CDR2 YSYEKL. CDR3 DNA: TGCGCCAGCAGCCAACTAGCGGGAGGAACCTACGAGCAGTACTTC. Its protein product is CASSQLAGGTYEQYF.

This clone came up a few times. The J gene is TRBJ2-3, the V gene TRBV4-1; a possible D gene is TRBD1 (6 bases). This CDR3 has 16 amino acids. Per germline, CDR1 MGHRA and CDR2 YSYEKL. The V and J ends lost 0 bases and 5 bases respectively, with 15 bases between them. The chain's CDR3 is CASSQDRAGVKDTQYF. DNA of the CDR3: TGCGCCAGCAGCCAAGATAGGGCAGGGGTCAAAGATACGCAGTATTTT.

V usage is TRBV6-6 and J usage is TRBJ2-2; TRBD1 aligns across 11 bases. The CDR3 sequence is 15 residues long. J was trimmed by 3 bases and V by 5 bases; bases with no gene match: 2. Germline CDR1 and CDR2: MNHNY and SVGAGI (reference sequence). The DNA of the CDR3 is TGTGCCAGCAGTCGGGACAGGGGGTACACCGGGGAGCTGTTTTTT. Its translation is CASSRDRGYTGELFF.

This chain links TRBV9 with TRBJ2-2, with 13 bases fitting TRBD2. The V and J ends lost 0 bases and 5 bases, in that order; junction bases with no gene match: 1. This CDR3 is 16 amino acids long. The germline gives CDR1 SGDLS, CDR2 YYNGEE. CDR3 sequence (DNA): TGTGCCAGCAGCGTAGGGACTAGCGGGAGAACCGGGGAGCTGTTTTTT. Translation: CASSVGTSGRTGELFF.

The chain combines TRBV7-9 with TRBJ2-5, with D perhaps matching TRBD2 (7 bases). The CDR3 length is 12 residues. In germline, CDR1 is SEHNR, CDR2 FQNEAQ (reference sequence). V lost 5 bases to trimming and J lost 4 bases, with 8 bases between them. In DNA, the CDR3 is TGTGCCAGCAGCCGGGGGGCAGAGACCCAGTACTTC. Protein sequence: CASSRGAETQYF. The complete variable domain, with remaining parts taken from reference TRBV7-9 and TRBJ2-5, reads DTGVSQNPRHKITKRGQNVTFRCDPISEHNRLYWYRQTLGQGPEFLTYFQNEAQLEKSRLLSDRFSAERPKGSFSTLEIQRTEQGDSAMYLCASSRGAETQYFGPGTRLLVL.

The DNA of the CDR3 is TGTGCCAGCAGTCCTGACTTATCCTACGAGCAGTACTTC. It is translated as CASSPDLSYEQYF. The genes are TRBV11-2 and TRBJ2-7; no definite D call. V lost 6 bases to trimming and J lost 1 base, with 10 bases between them. Germline loops: CDR1 SGHAT, CDR2 FQNNGV. This CDR3 spans 13 amino acids.

The chain carries TRBV7-6 and TRBJ2-2, with 14 bases identical to TRBD2. There are 18 residues in the CDR3. The germline V gene has CDR1 SGHVS and CDR2 FNYEAQ. J was trimmed by 0 bases and V by 4 bases; bases with no gene match: 4. Here the CDR3 reads CASSSTSGRAANTGELFF. DNA of the CDR3: TGTGCCAGCAGCTCGACTAGCGGGAGGGCAGCGAACACCGGGGAGCTGTTTTTT.

This clone was seen once. The chain couples TRBV5-1 to TRBJ2-7; 8 bases match TRBD2. V lost 1 base and J lost 3; bases outside the gene matches: 6. CDR1 is SGHRS and CDR2 is YFSETQ in the germline V gene. The CDR3 covers 15 residues. CDR3 protein: CASSLQTSAYYEQYF. CDR3 bases: TGCGCCAGCAGCTTGCAGACTAGCGCGTACTACGAGCAGTACTTC.

This clone appeared a few times. The chain recombines TRBV4-3 with TRBJ1-3, with TRBD1 as a possible D gene (6 bases). Trimming stripped 5 bases from V and 2 bases from J, with 13 bases between. This CDR3 spans 15 amino acids. Per the germline V gene, CDR1 is LGHNA and CDR2 is YSLEER. The CDR3 protein is CASSGTSLAGNTIYF. DNA of the CDR3: TGCGCCAGCAGCGGGACAAGCCTTGCTGGAAACACCATATATTTT.

The chain links TRBV27 to TRBJ1-1; D is ambiguous. CDR1 is MNHEY, CDR2 SMNVEV, per germline (reference sequence). The CDR3 extends over 15 amino acids. The ends were cut back, 0 bases at V and 5 bases at J, with 13 bases in the middle. DNA for the CDR3: TGTGCCAGCAGTTTATCGGGTGGAGGGTGGACTGAAGCTTTCTTT. Its translation is CASSLSGGGWTEAFF.

The CDR3 DNA follows: TGTGCCAGCAGGGTTAGCGGGATTCAGTACTTC. Its translation is CASRVSGIQYF. The chain is built from TRBV2 and TRBJ2-4, with 7 bases fitting TRBD2. V gave up 6 bases and J gave up 10 bases; unmatched junction bases: 3. The CDR3 consists of 11 residues. Germline V gives CDR1 SNHLY, CDR2 FYNNEI.

This chain links TRBV29-1 with TRBJ2-7; 7 bases map to TRBD1. Germline trimming cut 5 bases from V and 2 bases from J; bases unmatched to any gene: 6. Germline CDR1 SQVTM, CDR2 ANQGSEA. The CDR3 is 13 amino acids. In DNA, the CDR3 is TGCAGCGTTACCGGGACAGATACCTACGAGCAGTACTTC. Encoded protein: CSVTGTDTYEQYF.

The chain links TRBV5-6 to TRBJ1-2; TRBD1 matches at 9 bases. J gave up 7 bases and V 4 bases, and 8 bases lay outside the gene matches. Germline V gives CDR1 SGHDT, CDR2 YYEEEE. CDR3 length: 14 residues. The CDR3 loop reads CASSTGQGTFGYTF. The DNA of the CDR3 is TGTGCCAGCAGCACGGGACAGGGAACTTTTGGCTACACCTTC.